This entry is about one T cell receptor beta chain. Deletions cut 4 bases from V and 5 bases from J, with 11 bases between. There are 13 residues in the CDR3. The germline V gene has CDR1 SNHLY and CDR2 FYNNEI. This sample was included in a study of blood T cell repertoires in COVID-19. Study summary: PBMCs, B-cell-depleted T cells, or T cells were the source of the cDNA or gDNA that made up the material.

Profiling relied on immunoSEQ multiplex PCR, and the TCRdb table lists in-frame clones only, not all of them. The table has 90,000 to 100,000 clones, about 80% seen once. The rearrangement joins TRBV2 to TRBJ1-1; D not resolved. Source material: peripheral blood. This receptor was identified in a man aged 70 or older with acute or convalescent COVID-19. The CDR3 loop is CASSGIRQTEAFF. DNA of the CDR3: TGTGCCAGCAGTGGGATCAGGCAGACTGAAGCTTTCTTT.